A selection of T cell receptor beta chains follows, all from one sample in a study of blood T cell repertoires in COVID-19. TCRdb's table, derived via immunoSEQ multiplex PCR, lists solely in-frame clones and lacks some. The sample holds about 280,000 clones, roughly 89% seen once. The sequencing input was PBMCs or T cells enriched from blood (not recorded which). All receptors derive from a young woman with acute COVID-19. CDR3s leave out the opening cysteine and the closing phenylalanine or tryptophan.

j_call v_call cdr3_aa
TRBJ2-1 TRBV6-5 ASSPWDSSYNEQF
TRBJ2-4 TRBV6-2/TRBV6-3 ASSYSVLAGKNIQY
TRBJ2-1 TRBV11-2 ASSLGLAGINEQF
TRBJ2-7 TRBV30 AWSVVGQLSYEQY
TRBJ2-5 TRBV28 ASMVGAGPQETQY
TRBJ2-1 TRBV28 ASSLATSGRGNEQF
TRBJ2-7 TRBV30 AWSSFAAGYEQY
TRBJ2-5 TRBV10-1 ASSESSSLGATETQY
TRBJ2-5 TRBV6-4 ARETLVAGHLLTQY
TRBJ2-1 TRBV4-2 ASSQKPGLASYNEQF
TRBJ2-5 TRBV5-8 ASIDRGLETQY
TRBJ1-6 TRBV11-1 ASSRDRGRTSPLH
TRBJ2-7 TRBV5-6 ASSLGVSFYEQY
TRBJ1-2 TRBV5-6 ASSLGAGPALYGYT
TRBJ2-2 TRBV9 ASSEPSGSDFGGELF
TRBJ1-1 TRBV5-5 ASNPRRGWAEAF
TRBJ2-1 TRBV11-2 ASSLGRKARGPITEQF
TRBJ2-2 TRBV10-1 ASSAGLAGNTGELF
TRBJ2-1 TRBV7-9 ASSPIAGLHNEQF
TRBJ1-1 TRBV7-9 ASSLGDRSGTEAF
TRBJ1-1 TRBV19 ASSILDRGRNTEAF
TRBJ2-2 TRBV7-9 ASSLPGLAAGTGELF
TRBJ2-1 TRBV12-5 ASGLVLVSSYNEQF